This T cell receptor beta chain originates from a study of Ad26.COV2.S vaccination and SARS-CoV-2 variants. Study as a whole: The authors gave Ad26.COV2.S intramuscularly, either once or twice 56 days apart.

This table comes from immunoSEQ multiplex PCR, and its TCRdb copy is limited to in-frame clones, with some not included. The repertoire holds a few hundred thousand clones, with 83% as singletons. Trimming left V 3 bases short and J 4 bases short, with 12 bases between. This CDR3 region has 14 residues. Germline lookup yields CDR1 MDHEN and CDR2 SYDVKM. The treatment was: about 20 received Ad26.COV2.S at low or high dose, single or two shots; about 5 received placebo; per-sample allocation not given. The investigators took samples on day 63 after the first vaccine or placebo injection. The sample was peripheral blood, taken in a trial of Ad26.COV2.S vaccine versus placebo. The gene calls are TRBV28 and TRBJ1-2; D perhaps matches TRBD1 (5 bases). The sequence was collected from a person between 18 and 65 years old who received the Ad26.COV2.S COVID-19 vaccine or a placebo. The CDR3 sequence: CASSLGQGTYGYTF. Here the CDR3 DNA reads TGTGCCAGCAGTTTGGGGCAGGGCACCTATGGCTACACCTTC.